The 6 T cell receptor beta chains given below trace back to one sample, sequenced in a study of blood T cell repertoires in COVID-19. Sequencing was performed with immunoSEQ multiplex PCR; in TCRdb, only in-frame clones are kept and a portion is missing. The table has 200,000 or so clones, roughly four fifths seen once. Sequencing was performed on PBMCs or T cells enriched from blood (not recorded which). These receptors were taken from a woman aged 45 to 65 who had been exposed to COVID-19.

CDR3 coding DNA: TGTGCCAGCAGTTTGTACAGGGGGAATCAGCCCCAGCATTTT. This gives the protein CASSLYRGNQPQHF. The V and J genes are TRBV28 and TRBJ1-5; TRBD1 matches 8 bases. This CDR3 has 14 amino acids. Germline CDR1 MDHEN, CDR2 SYDVKM. The ends lost 3 bases at V and 4 bases at J; junction bases unmatched: 2.

This clone was seen just once. The rearrangement uses TRBV5-4 and TRBJ2-1; maybe TRBD2 (6 bases). Trimming cost V 4 bases and J 8 bases, with 13 bases left between them. Germline values: CDR1 SGHNT, CDR2 YYREEE (reference sequence). This CDR3 is built from 13 residues. CDR3 loop: CASSLWGVDEQFF. The CDR3 DNA follows: TGTGCCAGCAGCCTGTGGGGGGTTGATGAGCAGTTCTTC. Combining the CDR3 with reference TRBV5-4 and TRBJ2-1 gives the whole variable domain ETGVTQSPTHLIKTRGQQVTLRCSSQSGHNTVSWYQQALGQGPQFIFQYYREEENGRGNFPPRFSGLQFPNYSSELNVNALELDDSALYLCASSLWGVDEQFFGPGTRLTVL.

The chain employs TRBV6-5 and TRBJ1-1; no reliable D call. This CDR3 contains 12 residues. The germline CDR1 and CDR2 sequences are MNHEY and SVGAGI. Between the trimmed V and J ends, which lost 8 bases and 0 bases, there was a span of 7 bases. CDR3 sequence (DNA): TGTGCCAGCCAGAGGGTGAACACTGAAGCTTTCTTT. Residues: CASQRVNTEAFF.

The gene calls are TRBV29-1 and TRBJ2-5, with 8 bases lining up with TRBD1. The junction had 10 bases not matched to a gene; V was cut back by 3 bases and J by 4 bases. This CDR3 is 15 amino acids long. Germline CDR1 reads SQVTM; CDR2 reads ANQGSEA. The CDR3 is CSVDAATGVAETQYF. CDR3 coding DNA: TGCAGCGTTGATGCGGCGACAGGGGTGGCAGAGACCCAGTACTTC.

The rearrangement joins TRBV10-3 to TRBJ1-1, with D unresolved. The length of the CDR3 is 12 residues. CDR1 is ENHRY, CDR2 SYGVKD, per germline. Trimming took 7 bases from V and 3 from J, leaving 9 bases between them. Here the CDR3 DNA reads TGTGCCATCAAAGGTCAGGACACTGAAGCTTTCTTT. This codes for CAIKGQDTEAFF.

V gene TRBV2 combines with J gene TRBJ1-5, with 7 positions matching TRBD1. V was pared by 6 bases and J by 4 bases, with 6 bases of the junction left unmatched. Germline loops: CDR1 SNHLY, CDR2 FYNNEI. The CDR3 is 14 amino acids. This CDR3 reads CASRPTGWNQPQHF. For the CDR3, the DNA is TGTGCCAGCAGACCGACAGGGTGGAATCAGCCCCAGCATTTT.